This record concerns one TCR beta chain sequence. The TCR beta CDR3 regions underwent amplification using RNA transcripts as the source. In the first-round RT-PCR of the TCR CDR3, the HTBI primer set was used. TCRdb itself ran the multiplex PCR reads through MiXCR, one entry per CDR3 protein. Found here are roughly 710,000 distinct CDR3 sequences, roughly a third of them singletons; the top ten hold approximately 31%. The CDR3 is 13 amino acids. The germline V and J ends were trimmed by 6 bases and 4 bases, with 9 bases remaining between them. The germline V gene has CDR1 MNHEY and CDR2 SVGAGI. Patients having uncontrolled infection, another autoimmune disease, pregnancy or lactation were not included. Fresh peripheral blood, roughly 9.8 ml of it, supplied the PBMCs. This specimen comes from a study of T cells in Graves' hyperthyroidism and ophthalmopathy.

This sequence originates from a woman aged 40 to 50 with Graves' hyperthyroidism. V is TRBV6-5 and J is TRBJ2-2; D call uncertain. Sample: blood. CDR3 nucleotide sequence: TGTGCCAGCAGACCCCCGGGCACCGGGGAGCTGTTTTTT. This encodes CASRPPGTGELFF.